This T cell receptor (beta chain) was recorded in a study of blood T cells in healthy people across ages. The use of a sample-barcoded 5' primer and a J-beta primer mix characterized a second PCR of about 7 to 12 cycles. Using its own MiXCR run on the 5' RACE reads, TCRdb lists one record per CDR3 protein. This table holds about 280,000 distinct CDR3 sequences, roughly a quarter found once. Study-level findings and limits: It was held that diversity estimates obtained from one million T cells represented underestimates. Strong correlation existed between TCR beta diversity and naive T cell percentage. The study lacked donor CMV status, which possibly confounded expanded clonotype changes.

Germline CDR1 and CDR2: MDHEN and SYDVKM. Trimming took off 3 bases at V and 4 bases at J, with 12 bases between the two ends. The CDR3 sequence is 14 residues long. In this sample, this clonotype turned up a few times. The target antigen is unknown. The V and J genes are TRBV28 and TRBJ1-2; D is unresolved. Sequencing was done on a sample of blood. This TCR came from a woman in her 70s in good health. The CDR3 DNA reads as TGTGCCAGCAGTTTTCCTGGGAGAGTCTATGGCTACACCTTC. It is translated as CASSFPGRVYGYTF.